This is a list of T cell receptor beta chains from one sample in a study of early stage breast cancer tumors. Profiling relied on immunoSEQ multiplex PCR, and the TCRdb table lists in-frame clones only, not all of them. In the table there are about 72,000 clones, roughly 80% of which are singletons. Sequencing used blood. The receptors shown here come from a person between 60 and 70 years old with breast cancer. Both conserved end residues are part of each CDR3. D genes are given only for firm matches. Where a row states a size, it is once, few, many or the class of an expanded clone; other rows omit it.

d_gene | j_gene | v_gene | abundance | CDR3nt | CDR3aa
TRBD1 | TRBJ1-2 | TRBV5-8 | NA | TGTGCCAGCAACTTCGTTATCCACTTGACAGGGGGCGCTGGCTACACCTTC | CASNFVIHLTGGAGYTF
NA | TRBJ1-1 | TRBV5-1 | NA | TGCGCCAGCAGCTTGGGGCCGAGGTTGATGAACACTGAAGCTTTCTTT | CASSLGPRLMNTEAFF
NA | TRBJ2-1 | TRBV7-9 | NA | TGTGCCAGCAGTCTCGGCTACAATGAGCAGTTCTTC | CASSLGYNEQFF
TRBD1 | TRBJ1-5 | TRBV25-1 | NA | TGTGCCAGCAGTGGCGGGACAGGGGTTAATCAGCCCCAGCATTTT | CASSGGTGVNQPQHF
NA | TRBJ2-7 | TRBV2 | NA | TGTGCCAGCAGTGGAGGGGTAGCGTTGGACCCCTACGAGCAGTACTTC | CASSGGVALDPYEQYF
NA | TRBJ1-3 | TRBV7-9 | once | TGTGCCAGCAGCGCCGGGCCCAGGGACGGAAACACCATATATTTT | CASSAGPRDGNTIYF
NA | TRBJ2-2 | TRBV5-1 | few | TGCGCCAGCAGAGCTGACTCAACCGGGGAGCTGTTTTTT | CASRADSTGELFF
NA | TRBJ2-3 | TRBV28 | NA | TGTGCCAGCAGTTTAGGGGGAACAACAGATACGCAGTATTTT | CASSLGGTTDTQYF
NA | TRBJ2-3 | TRBV9 | NA | TGTGCCAGCAGCCCTGGCCGTGGATGGGCTATGGATACGCAGTATTTT | CASSPGRGWAMDTQYF
NA | TRBJ2-1 | TRBV11-2 | once | TGTGCCAGCAGCCGATCCGGGACTTCTCCGCCTGGTGAGCAGTTCTTC | CASSRSGTSPPGEQFF
TRBD1 | TRBJ1-2 | TRBV5-4 | NA | TGTGCCAGCAGCGCGGGACAGCCACTAAGCTATGGCTACACCTTC | CASSAGQPLSYGYTF
NA | TRBJ1-2 | TRBV19 | NA | TGTGCCAGTAGTAACGGTCGAAACTATGGCTACACCTTC | CASSNGRNYGYTF
NA | TRBJ1-6 | TRBV9 | NA | TGTGCCAGCAGCTCGATAGGCAATTCACCCCTCCACTTT | CASSSIGNSPLHF
NA | TRBJ2-5 | TRBV6-1 | NA | TGTGCCAGCAAGGCGGGACCAGAGACCCAGTACTTC | CASKAGPETQYF
TRBD2 | TRBJ2-2 | TRBV27 | once | TGTGCCAGCATGGCAGCGGGGTCGACCGGGGAGCTGTTTTTT | CASMAAGSTGELFF
NA | TRBJ2-3 | TRBV5-6 | NA | TGTGCCAGCAGCTTGGTACAGGGAGGATCAGATACGCAGTATTTT | CASSLVQGGSDTQYF
TRBD2 | TRBJ2-5 | TRBV5-4 | NA | TGTGCCAGCAGCTGGGGGACTATAGAGACCCAGTACTTC | CASSWGTIETQYF
NA | TRBJ1-2 | TRBV13 | NA | TGTGCCAGCAGCTTATTGGATGGCTACACCTTC | CASSLLDGYTF
TRBD1 | TRBJ1-5 | TRBV28 | NA | TGTGCCAGCAGTTTCCGGACAGGGCCGCATCAGCCCCAGCATTTT | CASSFRTGPHQPQHF
TRBD1 | TRBJ2-1 | TRBV5-1 | once | TGCGCCAGCAGCTACCGACAGGGCGCTTACAATGAGCAGTTCTTC | CASSYRQGAYNEQFF
TRBD1 | TRBJ2-2 | TRBV5-1 | NA | TGCGCCAGCAGCGATAGGACAGGGGGCGCCGGGGAGCTGTTTTTT | CASSDRTGGAGELFF
TRBD1 | TRBJ2-2 | TRBV9 | once | TGTGCCAGCAGCGTCGGGACAGGGTTAACCGGGGAGCTGTTTTTT | CASSVGTGLTGELFF
TRBD1 | TRBJ1-1 | TRBV2 | NA | TGTGCCAGCATTGGGACAGGGGGTATGGGCACTGAAGCTTTCTTT | CASIGTGGMGTEAFF
TRBD2 | TRBJ2-5 | TRBV5-5 | NA | TGTGCCAGCAGCTTGGGCGGGGGGGCCGTAGAGACCCAGTACTTC | CASSLGGGAVETQYF
NA | TRBJ1-3 | TRBV30 | NA | TGTGCCTGGAGTTCGGTTCTCTCTGGAAACACCATATATTTT | CAWSSVLSGNTIYF
NA | TRBJ2-7 | TRBV5-1 | NA | TGCGCCAGCAGCTGGGGACTGGGATACGAGCAGTACTTC | CASSWGLGYEQYF
NA | TRBJ2-1 | TRBV7-9 | NA | TGTGCCAGCACGCCCAAAGTCGTCGAGCAGTTCTTC | CASTPKVVEQFF
NA | TRBJ1-5 | TRBV18 | NA | TGTGCCAGCTCACCACCGGGTCAGCCCCAGCATTTT | CASSPPGQPQHF
NA | TRBJ1-2 | TRBV29-1 | few | TGCAGCGTTGTCGAAGGGAACTATGGCTACACCTTC | CSVVEGNYGYTF
TRBD1 | TRBJ1-6 | TRBV5-1 | NA | TGCGCCAGCAGCTTTGGACAGGACAATTCACCCCTCCACTTT | CASSFGQDNSPLHF
NA | TRBJ1-2 | TRBV9 | NA | TGTGCCAGCAGCGTAGGTCCTGCCCCCGATCATGGCTACACCTTC | CASSVGPAPDHGYTF
NA | TRBJ1-3 | TRBV7-2 | NA | TGTGCCAGCAGCTTAGCAGCTTTAACTGGAAACACCATATATTTT | CASSLAALTGNTIYF
TRBD1 | TRBJ2-5 | TRBV2 | NA | TGTGCCAGCAGTGGGAGACAGGGGAGGGAGACCCAGTACTTC | CASSGRQGRETQYF
NA | TRBJ2-5 | TRBV2 | NA | TGTGCCAGCAAAAGGGAGGCGGGGCAAGAGACCCAGTACTTC | CASKREAGQETQYF
NA | TRBJ2-2 | TRBV11-3 | NA | TGTGCCAGCAGTTTGGACGACAGCTACACCGGGGAGCTGTTTTTT | CASSLDDSYTGELFF
TRBD1 | TRBJ2-5 | TRBV5-1 | NA | TGCGCCAGCAGCTTGGAGGGACAGGGGGCGGGAGAGACCCAGTACTTC | CASSLEGQGAGETQYF
NA | TRBJ1-1 | TRBV11-2 | NA | TGTGCCAGCTCGGAGAGGAACACTGAAGCTTTCTTT | CASSERNTEAFF
TRBD1 | TRBJ2-3 | TRBV28 | NA | TGTGCCAGCAGTAATCCGGGACAGACAGATACGCAGTATTTT | CASSNPGQTDTQYF
NA | TRBJ2-7 | TRBV30 | once | TGTGCCTGGAGTCAGGGCGCCCCGTCCTACGAGCAGTACTTC | CAWSQGAPSYEQYF
NA | TRBJ2-3 | TRBV5-1 | NA | TGCGCCAGCAGATGGGCAGCCACTAGCACAGATACGCAGTATTTT | CASRWAATSTDTQYF
NA | TRBJ1-1 | TRBV28 | NA | TGTGCCAGCAGTTTATACCTGACAGGTAACACTGAAGCTTTCTTT | CASSLYLTGNTEAFF
TRBD2 | TRBJ2-1 | TRBV10-1 | few | TGCGCCAGCAGTGATTCGGGGGGGGCCTCCAATGAGCAGTTCTTC | CASSDSGGASNEQFF
NA | TRBJ2-7 | TRBV5-8 | NA | TGTGCCAGCAGCCCGTACCGGGACACATTCTCCTACGAGCAGTACTTC | CASSPYRDTFSYEQYF
NA | TRBJ2-7 | TRBV28 | NA | TGTGCCAGCACCTCCCCAGGGAGAGGGCCCGAGCAGTACTTC | CASTSPGRGPEQYF
NA | TRBJ2-1 | TRBV28 | NA | TGTGCCAGCATCACGAACCTCCTCTACAATGAGCAGTTCTTC | CASITNLLYNEQFF
NA | TRBJ2-2 | TRBV18 | NA | TGTGCCAGCTCACCAAGGGGACCCGTAGGGGCGAACACCGGGGAGCTGTTTTTT | CASSPRGPVGANTGELFF
TRBD1 | TRBJ2-5 | TRBV27 | NA | TGTGCCAGCAGTTCTCCAGGGGGGACCCAGTACTTC | CASSSPGGTQYF
NA | TRBJ1-2 | TRBV9 | once | TGTGCCAGCAGCGTAGCTGGGGGCGGCTATGGCTACACCTTC | CASSVAGGGYGYTF
TRBD1 | TRBJ1-4 | TRBV4-3 | NA | TGCGCCAGCAGCCGCCGGGACAGTGAAAAACTGTTTTTT | CASSRRDSEKLFF
TRBD2 | TRBJ2-1 | TRBV5-1 | NA | TGCGCCAGCAGCTTGGGAGGACTAGCGGGGCTAAATGAGCAGTTCTTC | CASSLGGLAGLNEQFF
NA | TRBJ2-7 | TRBV28 | once | TGTGCCAGTGGTTTCTACGAGCAGTACTTC | CASGFYEQYF
NA | TRBJ2-3 | TRBV18 | NA | TGTGCCAGCTCACCAGGGCTGGGCACAGATACGCAGTATTTT | CASSPGLGTDTQYF
TRBD1 | TRBJ2-7 | TRBV10-3 | once | TGTGCCATCAGACCGGCGGACAGGGAGTACGAGCAGTACTTC | CAIRPADREYEQYF
TRBD1 | TRBJ1-1 | TRBV7-9 | NA | TGTGCCAGCAGCTCAAAGCAGGGGGATGTGGACACTGAAGCTTTCTTT | CASSSKQGDVDTEAFF
TRBD1 | TRBJ1-4 | TRBV18 | NA | TGTGCCAGCTCGCCTAACAGGGGACTGTTTTTT | CASSPNRGLFF
NA | TRBJ2-1 | TRBV7-9 | NA | TGTGCCAGCAGCTTCTTCCCCGAGGATGAGCAGTTCTTC | CASSFFPEDEQFF
TRBD1 | TRBJ1-2 | TRBV5-4 | few | TGTGCCAGCAGCTTGAGGGACAGGACATATGGCTACACCTTC | CASSLRDRTYGYTF
TRBD1 | TRBJ2-5 | TRBV28 | NA | TGTGCCAGCAGCCTCCATCAAACAGGGGCAGAGACCCAGTACTTC | CASSLHQTGAETQYF
NA | TRBJ2-1 | TRBV2 | NA | TGTGCCAGCAGTGAAGTCGTCGGGGCCTCCCGTGAGCAGTTCTTC | CASSEVVGASREQFF